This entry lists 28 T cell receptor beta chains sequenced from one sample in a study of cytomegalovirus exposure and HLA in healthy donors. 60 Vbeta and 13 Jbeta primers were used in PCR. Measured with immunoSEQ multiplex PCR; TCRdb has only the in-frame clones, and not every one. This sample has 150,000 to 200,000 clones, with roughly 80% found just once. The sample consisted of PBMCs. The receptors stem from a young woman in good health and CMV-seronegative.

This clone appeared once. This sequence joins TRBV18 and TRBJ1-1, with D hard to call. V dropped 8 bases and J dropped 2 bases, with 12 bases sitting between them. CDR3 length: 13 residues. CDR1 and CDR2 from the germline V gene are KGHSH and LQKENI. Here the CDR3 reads CASEPGTNTEAFF. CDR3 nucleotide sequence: TGTGCCAGCGAGCCAGGTACAAACACTGAAGCTTTCTTT.

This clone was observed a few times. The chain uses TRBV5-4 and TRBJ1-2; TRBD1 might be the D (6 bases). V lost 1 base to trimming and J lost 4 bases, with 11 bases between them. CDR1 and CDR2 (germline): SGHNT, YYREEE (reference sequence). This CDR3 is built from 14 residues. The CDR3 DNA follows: TGTGCCAGCAGCTTGACAGGGTCGGCCTATGGCTACACCTTC. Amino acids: CASSLTGSAYGYTF.

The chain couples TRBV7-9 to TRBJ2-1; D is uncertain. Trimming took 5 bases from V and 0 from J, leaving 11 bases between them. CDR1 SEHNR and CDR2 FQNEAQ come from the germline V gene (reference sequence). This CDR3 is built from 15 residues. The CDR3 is CASSPPGSSYNEQFF. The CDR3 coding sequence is TGTGCCAGCAGCCCACCTGGTAGCTCCTACAATGAGCAGTTCTTC.

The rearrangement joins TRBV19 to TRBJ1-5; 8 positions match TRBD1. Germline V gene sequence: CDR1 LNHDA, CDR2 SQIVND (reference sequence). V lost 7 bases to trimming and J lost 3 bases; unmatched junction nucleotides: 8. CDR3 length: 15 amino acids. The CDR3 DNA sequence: TGTGCCAGTACTCCGGGACAGGTTGACAATCAGCCCCAGCATTTT. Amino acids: CASTPGQVDNQPQHF.

The DNA for the CDR3 is TGTGCCAGCTCAGAGGACAGGGGCCCTGGAAACACCATATATTTT. This encodes CASSEDRGPGNTIYF. The chain joins TRBV18 to TRBJ1-3; 9 positions match TRBD1. The V gene end was trimmed by 5 bases and the J gene end by 2 bases; junction bases not matched to a gene: 4. CDR1 KGHSH and CDR2 LQKENI come from the germline V gene. CDR3 length equals 15 residues. The complete variable domain, with remaining parts taken from reference TRBV18 and TRBJ1-3, reads NAGVMQNPRHLVRRRGQEARLRCSPMKGHSHVYWYRQLPEEGLKFMVYLQKENIIDESGMPKERFSAEFPKEGPSILRIQQVVRGDSAAYFCASSEDRGPGNTIYFGEGSWLTVV.

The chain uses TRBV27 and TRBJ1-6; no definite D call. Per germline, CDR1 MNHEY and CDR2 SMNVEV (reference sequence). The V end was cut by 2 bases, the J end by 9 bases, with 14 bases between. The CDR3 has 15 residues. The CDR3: CASSLVEQSPSPLHF. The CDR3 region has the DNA TGTGCCAGCAGTTTAGTAGAACAGTCTCCTTCACCCCTCCACTTT.

Written as DNA, the CDR3 is TGTGCCAGCACCACCCCTAGCGGGAGTGCCCCAGATACGCAGTATTTT. Its translation is CASTTPSGSAPDTQYF. The chain has TRBV6-6 and TRBJ2-3; the match to TRBD2 covers 10 bases. The V and J ends lost 7 bases and 4 bases, in that order; junction bases with no gene match: 11. CDR3 length: 16 residues. Germline V gene data show CDR1 as MNHNY and CDR2 as SVGAGI (reference sequence).

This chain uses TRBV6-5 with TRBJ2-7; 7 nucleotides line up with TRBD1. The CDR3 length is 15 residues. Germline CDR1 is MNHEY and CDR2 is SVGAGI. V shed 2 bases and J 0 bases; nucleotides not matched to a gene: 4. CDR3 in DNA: TGTGCCAGCAGTTACAGGGCAGGGGGCTCCTACGAGCAGTACTTC. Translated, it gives CASSYRAGGSYEQYF.

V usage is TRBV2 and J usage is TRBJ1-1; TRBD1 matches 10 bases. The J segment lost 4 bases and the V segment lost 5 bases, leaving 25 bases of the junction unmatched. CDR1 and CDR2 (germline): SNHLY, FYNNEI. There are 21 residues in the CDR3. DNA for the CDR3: TGTGCCAGCAGTCCGAGGGCCATGCCGGGACAGGGGCTAGAATTGCTCACTGAAGCTTTCTTT. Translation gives CASSPRAMPGQGLELLTEAFF.

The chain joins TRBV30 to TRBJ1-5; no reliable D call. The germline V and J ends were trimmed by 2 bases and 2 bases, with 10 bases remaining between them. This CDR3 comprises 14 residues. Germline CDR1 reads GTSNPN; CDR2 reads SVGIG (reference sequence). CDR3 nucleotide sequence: TGTGCCTGGAGTACAGTCGACGGCAATCAGCCCCAGCATTTT. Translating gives CAWSTVDGNQPQHF.

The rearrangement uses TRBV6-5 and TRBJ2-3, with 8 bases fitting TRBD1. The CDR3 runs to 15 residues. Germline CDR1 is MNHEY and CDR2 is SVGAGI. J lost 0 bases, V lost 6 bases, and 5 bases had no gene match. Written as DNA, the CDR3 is TGTGCCAGCAGCGCGGGACAGGCTAGCACAGATACGCAGTATTTT. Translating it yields CASSAGQASTDTQYF.

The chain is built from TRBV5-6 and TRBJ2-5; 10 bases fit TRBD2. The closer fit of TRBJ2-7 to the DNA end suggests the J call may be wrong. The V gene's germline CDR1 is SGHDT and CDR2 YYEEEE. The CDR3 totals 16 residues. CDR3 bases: TGTGCCAGCAGCTCAGGACTAGCGGTCCTTTCCTACGAGCAGTACTTC. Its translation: CASSSGLAVLSYEQYF.

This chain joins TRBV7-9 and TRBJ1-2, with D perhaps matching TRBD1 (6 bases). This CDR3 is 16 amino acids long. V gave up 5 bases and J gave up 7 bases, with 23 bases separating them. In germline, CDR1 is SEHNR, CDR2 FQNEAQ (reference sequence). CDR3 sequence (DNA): TGTGCCAGCAGCCTTAATTCCTTGTCAGGGGATGCTGGCTACACCTTC. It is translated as CASSLNSLSGDAGYTF.

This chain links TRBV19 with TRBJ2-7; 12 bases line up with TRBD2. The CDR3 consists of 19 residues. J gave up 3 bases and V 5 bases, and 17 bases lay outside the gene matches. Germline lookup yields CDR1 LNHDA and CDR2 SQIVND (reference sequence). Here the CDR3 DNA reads TGTGCCAGTAGTCCCCGGCGGACTAGCGGGGCCGAAAGGCACTACGAGCAGTACTTC. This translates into CASSPRRTSGAERHYEQYF. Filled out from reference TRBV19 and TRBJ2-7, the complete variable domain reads DGGITQSPKYLFRKEGQNVTLSCEQNLNHDAMYWYRQDPGQGLRLIYYSQIVNDFQKGDIAEGYSVSREKKESFPLTVTSAQKNPTAFYLCASSPRRTSGAERHYEQYFGPGTRLTVT.

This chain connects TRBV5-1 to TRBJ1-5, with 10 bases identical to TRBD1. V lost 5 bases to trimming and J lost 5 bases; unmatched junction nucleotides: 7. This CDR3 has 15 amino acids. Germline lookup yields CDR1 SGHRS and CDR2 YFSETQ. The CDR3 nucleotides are TGCGCCAGCAGGAAGACAGGGGGCGAGGATCAGCCCCAGCATTTT. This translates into CASRKTGGEDQPQHF.

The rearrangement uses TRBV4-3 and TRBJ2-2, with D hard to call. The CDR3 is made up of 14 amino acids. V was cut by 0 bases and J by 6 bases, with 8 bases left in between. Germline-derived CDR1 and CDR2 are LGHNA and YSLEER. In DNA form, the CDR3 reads TGCGCCAGCAGCCAAGATCTCGCGGCCGGGGAGCTGTTTTTT. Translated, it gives CASSQDLAAGELFF.

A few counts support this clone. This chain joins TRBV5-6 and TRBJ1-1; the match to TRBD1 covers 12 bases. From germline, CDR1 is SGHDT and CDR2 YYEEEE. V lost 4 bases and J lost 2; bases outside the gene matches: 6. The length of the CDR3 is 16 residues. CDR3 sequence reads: CASSPGQGARNTEAFF. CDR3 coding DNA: TGTGCCAGCAGCCCGGGACAGGGGGCCAGAAACACTGAAGCTTTCTTT. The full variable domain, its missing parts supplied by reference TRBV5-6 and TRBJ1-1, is DAGVTQSPTHLIKTRGQQVTLRCSPKSGHDTVSWYQQALGQGPQFIFQYYEEEERQRGNFPDRFSGHQFPNYSSELNVNALLLGDSALYLCASSPGQGARNTEAFFGQGTRLTVV.

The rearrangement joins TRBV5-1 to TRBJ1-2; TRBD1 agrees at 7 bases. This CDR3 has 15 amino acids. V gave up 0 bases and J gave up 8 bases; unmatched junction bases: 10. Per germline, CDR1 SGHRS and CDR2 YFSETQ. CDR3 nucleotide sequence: TGCGCCAGCAGCTTGGAGTTGACAGGGTCCAGCGGCTACACCTTC. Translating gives CASSLELTGSSGYTF.

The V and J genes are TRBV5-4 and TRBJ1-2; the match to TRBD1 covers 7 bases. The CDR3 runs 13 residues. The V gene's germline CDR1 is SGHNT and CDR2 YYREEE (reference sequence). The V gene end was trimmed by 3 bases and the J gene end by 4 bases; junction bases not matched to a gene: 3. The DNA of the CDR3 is TGTGCCAGCAGCTCTGGGACAGTCTATGGCTACACCTTC. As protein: CASSSGTVYGYTF.

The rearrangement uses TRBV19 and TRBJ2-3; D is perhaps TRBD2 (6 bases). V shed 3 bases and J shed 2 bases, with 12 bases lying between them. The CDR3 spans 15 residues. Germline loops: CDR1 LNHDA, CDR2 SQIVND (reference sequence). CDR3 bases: TGTGCCAGTAGTATCATGTCGGGGGACACAGATACGCAGTATTTT. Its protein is CASSIMSGDTDTQYF.

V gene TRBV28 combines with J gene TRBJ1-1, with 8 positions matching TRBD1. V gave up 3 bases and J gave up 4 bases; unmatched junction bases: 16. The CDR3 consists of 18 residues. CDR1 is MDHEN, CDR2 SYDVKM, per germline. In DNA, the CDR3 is TGTGCCAGCAGTTTCCGTTCGGACAGGGCAGATCTGGGCACTGAAGCTTTCTTT. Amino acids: CASSFRSDRADLGTEAFF. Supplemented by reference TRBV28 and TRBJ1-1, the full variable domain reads DVKVTQSSRYLVKRTGEKVFLECVQDMDHENMFWYRQDPGLGLRLIYFSYDVKMKEKGDIPEGYSVSREKKERFSLILESASTNQTSMYLCASSFRSDRADLGTEAFFGQGTRLTVV.

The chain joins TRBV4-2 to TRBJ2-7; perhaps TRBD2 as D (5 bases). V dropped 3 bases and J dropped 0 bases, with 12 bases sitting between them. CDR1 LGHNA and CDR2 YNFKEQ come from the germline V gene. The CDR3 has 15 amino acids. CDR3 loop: CASSQPGLFSYEQYF. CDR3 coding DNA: TGTGCCAGCAGCCAGCCAGGACTTTTCTCCTACGAGCAGTACTTC.

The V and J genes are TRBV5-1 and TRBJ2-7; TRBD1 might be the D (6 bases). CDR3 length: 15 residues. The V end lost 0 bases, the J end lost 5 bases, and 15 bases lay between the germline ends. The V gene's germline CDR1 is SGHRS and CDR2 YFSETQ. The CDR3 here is CASSLVGGPPDEQYV. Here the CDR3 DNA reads TGCGCCAGCAGCTTGGTAGGGGGACCCCCGGACGAGCAGTACGTC.

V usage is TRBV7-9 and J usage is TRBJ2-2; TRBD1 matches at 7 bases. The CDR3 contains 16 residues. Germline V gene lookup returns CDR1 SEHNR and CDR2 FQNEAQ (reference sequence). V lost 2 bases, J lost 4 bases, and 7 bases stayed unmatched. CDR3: CASSLKGAALTGELFF. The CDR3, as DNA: TGTGCCAGCAGCTTAAAGGGGGCGGCCCTCACCGGGGAGCTGTTTTTT.

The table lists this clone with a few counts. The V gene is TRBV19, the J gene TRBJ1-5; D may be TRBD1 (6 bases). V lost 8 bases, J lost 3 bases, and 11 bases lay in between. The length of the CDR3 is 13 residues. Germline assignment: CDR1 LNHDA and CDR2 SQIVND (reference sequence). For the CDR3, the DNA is TGTGCCAGTGATGACAGGATCAATCAGCCCCAGCATTTT. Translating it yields CASDDRINQPQHF.

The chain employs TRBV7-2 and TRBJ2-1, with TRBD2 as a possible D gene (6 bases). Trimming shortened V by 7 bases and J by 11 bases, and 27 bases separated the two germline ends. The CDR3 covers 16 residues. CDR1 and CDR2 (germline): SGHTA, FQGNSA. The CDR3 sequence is CASTQTGPSAQMKQFF. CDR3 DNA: TGTGCCAGCACCCAAACCGGGCCTAGCGCCCAGATGAAGCAGTTCTTC.

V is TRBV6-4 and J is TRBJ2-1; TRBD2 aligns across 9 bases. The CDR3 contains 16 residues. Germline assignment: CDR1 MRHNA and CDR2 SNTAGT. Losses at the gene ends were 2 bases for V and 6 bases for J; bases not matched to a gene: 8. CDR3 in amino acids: CASSDGESSGSNEQFF. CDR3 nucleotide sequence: TGTGCCAGCAGTGACGGAGAGAGTAGCGGGAGCAATGAGCAGTTCTTC.

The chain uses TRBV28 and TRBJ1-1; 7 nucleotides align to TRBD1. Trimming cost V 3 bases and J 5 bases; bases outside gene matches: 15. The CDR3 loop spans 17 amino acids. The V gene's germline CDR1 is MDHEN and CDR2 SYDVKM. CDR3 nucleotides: TGTGCCAGCAGTTTCTACCATAAGGAGGGGGCTGGGACTGAAGCTTTCTTT. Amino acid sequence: CASSFYHKEGAGTEAFF. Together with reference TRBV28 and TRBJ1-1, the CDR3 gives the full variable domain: DVKVTQSSRYLVKRTGEKVFLECVQDMDHENMFWYRQDPGLGLRLIYFSYDVKMKEKGDIPEGYSVSREKKERFSLILESASTNQTSMYLCASSFYHKEGAGTEAFFGQGTRLTVV.